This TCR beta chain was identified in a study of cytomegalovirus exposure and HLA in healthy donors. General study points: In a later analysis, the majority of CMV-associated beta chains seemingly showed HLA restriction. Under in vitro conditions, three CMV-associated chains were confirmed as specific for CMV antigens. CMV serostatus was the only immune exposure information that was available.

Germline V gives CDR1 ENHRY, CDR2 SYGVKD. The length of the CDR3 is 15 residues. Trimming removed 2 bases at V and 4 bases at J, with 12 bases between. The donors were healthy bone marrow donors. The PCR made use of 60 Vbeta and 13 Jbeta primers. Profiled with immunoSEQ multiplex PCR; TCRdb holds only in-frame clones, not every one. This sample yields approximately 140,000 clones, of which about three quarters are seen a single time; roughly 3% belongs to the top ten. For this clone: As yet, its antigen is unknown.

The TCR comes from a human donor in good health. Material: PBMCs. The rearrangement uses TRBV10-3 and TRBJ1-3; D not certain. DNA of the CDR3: TGTGCCATCAGTGAGGAGGAGGGAAGGGGAAACACCATATATTTT. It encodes CAISEEEGRGNTIYF.